Included here is one T cell receptor beta chain sequence, with context. The target antigen is unknown. These data come from a study of T cells in localized non-small cell lung cancer. Study-wide points: Investigators sequenced only a single tumor region, leaving heterogeneity possible. The greatest T cell clonality was found in uninvolved adjacent lung (higher than in tumor). Median approximately 58 top-100 tumor clones were shared with paired adjacent lung. Increased T cell density in blood showed an association with longer overall survival.

The repertoire was sequenced with immunoSEQ multiplex PCR; TCRdb's copy has only in-frame clones and lacks some. Found here are about 25,000 clones, approximately 88% of them singletons; the top ten hold roughly 9%. CDR3 length: 13 residues. V lost 6 bases and J lost 2, with 9 bases in between. Germline CDR1 is WNHNN and CDR2 is SYGVQD (reference sequence). The TCR originated in a woman aged 40-69 years with stage III lung adenocarcinoma. Sequences were derived from peripheral blood mononuclear cells, sampled before any cancer treatment. V is TRBV10-1 and J is TRBJ2-3; the D is unclear. CDR3 in DNA: TGCGCCAGCAGACTGGACCTCACAGATACGCAGTATTTT. This encodes CASRLDLTDTQYF.